The 20 T cell receptor beta chains listed next were all sequenced from one sample in a study of T cell repertoires in cytomegalovirus infection. TCRdb used MiXCR to reprocess the reads, holding one entry per CDR3 protein. The repertoire includes approximately 990,000 distinct CDR3 sequences, around 30% of them detected once, and more than 12% sits in the top ten. Antigen specificity for these receptors is unknown. Material: cultured CD8+ T cells from PBMCs, obtained from culture after CMV antigen stimulation. These receptors originate from a human donor in good health (CMV status not recorded). Some clones in this sample may be carry-over from other donors' samples.

J is TRBJ2-7 and V is TRBV7-8; D gene unclear. Germline V gene data show CDR1 as SGHVS and CDR2 as FQNEAQ. The CDR3 has 13 amino acids. V lost 5 bases and J lost 2, with 10 bases in between. CDR3 bases: TGTGCCAGCAGCCTGGACCCTACCTACGAGCAGTACGTC. This gives the protein CASSLDPTYEQYV.

The rearrangement links TRBV6-1 to TRBJ2-7, with 8 positions matching TRBD2. The V segment lost 2 bases and the J segment 4 bases; nucleotides outside the gene matches: 7. Germline assignment: CDR1 MNHNS and CDR2 SASEGT. CDR3 length: 15 amino acids. The CDR3 region is CASSENSGVSYEQYF. CDR3 bases: TGTGCCAGCAGTGAAAATAGCGGGGTTTCTTACGAGCAGTACTTC.

This clonotype was picked up one time. The chain carries TRBV24-1 and TRBJ2-3, with 9 bases fitting TRBD1. Germline assignment: CDR1 KGHDR and CDR2 SFDVKD. J gave up 2 bases and V 4 bases, and 3 bases lay outside the gene matches. The length of the CDR3 is 15 residues. In nucleotides, the CDR3 is TGTGCCACCAGTGAAAGGGACAGGGCCACAGATACGCAGTATTTT. This gives the protein CATSERDRATDTQYF.

The chain employs TRBV29-1 and TRBJ2-3; 12 bases line up with TRBD1. With 2 bases clipped from V and 6 bases from J, the junction kept 6 bases outside the gene matches. The CDR3 extends over 15 amino acids. CDR1 and CDR2 from the germline V gene are SQVTM and ANQGSEA. The CDR3 nucleotides are TGCAGCGTTGAATCGGGACAGGGGGCGAGCGATACGCAGTATTTT. It specifies CSVESGQGASDTQYF.

The V call is TRBV7-2, the J call TRBJ2-5; TRBD2 might be the D (6 bases). The CDR3 extends over 15 amino acids. V dropped 1 base and J dropped 5 bases, with 14 bases sitting between them. From germline, CDR1 is SGHTA and CDR2 FQGNSA. CDR3 region: CASSLVGGLRETQYF. CDR3 in DNA: TGTGCCAGCAGCTTAGTTGGAGGGTTGAGGGAGACCCAGTACTTC. Full variable domain (missing parts from reference TRBV7-2 and TRBJ2-5): GAGVSQSPSNKVTEKGKDVELRCDPISGHTALYWYRQSLGQGLEFLIYFQGNSAPDKSGLPSDRFSAERTGGSVSTLTIQRTQQEDSAVYLCASSLVGGLRETQYFGPGTRLLVL.

This chain connects TRBV15 to TRBJ2-3; 10 bases fit TRBD2. V was clipped by 1 base and J by 1 base; unmatched bases: 2. From germline, CDR1 is LNHNV and CDR2 YYDKDF (reference sequence). CDR3 length equals 16 residues. CDR3: CATSRGTSGGTDTQYF. The CDR3 DNA follows: TGTGCCACCAGCAGAGGTACTAGCGGGGGCACAGATACGCAGTATTTT.

The CDR3 region is CASSVSGNDEQFF. The DNA of the CDR3 is TGTGCCAGCAGTGTATCCGGTAATGATGAGCAGTTCTTC. This chain connects TRBV25-1 to TRBJ2-1; D is ambiguous. Trimming stripped 4 bases from V and 8 bases from J, with 12 bases between. Germline V lookup: CDR1 MGHDK, CDR2 SYGVNS. There are 13 residues in the CDR3.

The chain links TRBV28 to TRBJ2-7; D might be TRBD1 (5 bases). The V gene's germline CDR1 is MDHEN and CDR2 SYDVKM. V dropped 5 bases and J dropped 4 bases, with 9 bases sitting between them. The CDR3 covers 12 residues. The CDR3 region is CASSAPGYEQYV. The CDR3 coding sequence is TGTGCCAGCAGTGCGCCAGGGTACGAGCAGTACGTC.

This clonotype appeared many times. The chain joins TRBV7-6 to TRBJ1-2; unclear D gene. Germline V CDR1 and CDR2: SGHVS, FNYEAQ. Trimming took 4 bases from V and 5 from J, leaving 17 bases between them. The CDR3 contains 15 residues. CDR3: CASSSNVRSSYGYTF. The CDR3, as DNA: TGTGCCAGCAGCTCTAACGTAAGGTCCAGTTATGGCTACACCTTC.

A word on this clonotype: A much larger clonotype is one base distant, so this may be a read error. The genes are TRBV7-6 and TRBJ2-1; TRBD1 matches 7 bases. Germline V gene data show CDR1 as SGHVS and CDR2 as FNYEAQ. The CDR3 spans 14 residues. CDR3 sequence reads: CVSSPTGKHNEQFF. The CDR3 DNA reads as TGTGTCAGCAGCCCGACAGGGAAGCACAATGAGCAGTTCTTC.

The chain combines TRBV5-1 with TRBJ1-1; the match to TRBD1 covers 10 bases. The CDR3 consists of 13 residues. V shed 4 bases and J 11 bases; nucleotides not matched to a gene: 8. The V gene's germline CDR1 is SGHRS and CDR2 YFSETQ. CDR3 nucleotide sequence: TGCGCCAGCAGCCGGGCGGGGACAGGGGAGGCTTTCTTT. Translation: CASSRAGTGEAFF.

This chain connects TRBV7-6 to TRBJ1-2; D not certain. The length of the CDR3 is 14 residues. The germline gives CDR1 SGHVS, CDR2 FNYEAQ. V lost 1 base to trimming and J lost 2 bases, with 8 bases between them. CDR3 protein: CASSLDLGNYGYTF. As DNA, the CDR3 is TGTGCCAGCAGCTTAGATCTGGGGAACTATGGCTACACCTTC.

The chain couples TRBV2 to TRBJ2-3; tentatively, D is TRBD1 (5 bases). The CDR3 length is 12 residues. The V and J ends lost 6 bases and 5 bases respectively, with 9 bases between them. Germline V gene data show CDR1 as SNHLY and CDR2 as FYNNEI. The CDR3 is CASRPTEDTQYF. CDR3 in DNA: TGTGCCAGCAGACCGACAGAAGATACGCAGTATTTT.

This clonotype has at least ten counts. V and J are TRBV7-8 and TRBJ2-7, with 10 bases lining up with TRBD2. The V gene's germline CDR1 is SGHVS and CDR2 FQNEAQ. Germline trimming cut 5 bases from V and 0 bases from J; bases unmatched to any gene: 4. The CDR3 contains 15 residues. CDR3: CASSRGTSASYEQYV. In DNA, the CDR3 is TGTGCCAGCAGCCGTGGGACTAGCGCCTCCTACGAGCAGTACGTC.

The chain couples TRBV2 to TRBJ2-7; D is perhaps TRBD1 or TRBD2 (5 bases each). V was clipped by 2 bases and J by 5 bases, with 13 bases between them. The germline V gene encodes CDR1 SNHLY and CDR2 FYNNEI. CDR3 length equals 14 residues. The CDR3 protein is CASSEPGPRDEQYF. The DNA for the CDR3 is TGTGCCAGCAGTGAACCGGGGCCAAGAGACGAGCAGTACTTC.

CDR3 protein: CASTAAVGGAYEQYF. DNA for the CDR3: TGTGCCAGTACTGCTGCGGTTGGGGGAGCCTACGAGCAGTACTTC. This chain connects TRBV19 to TRBJ2-7; D might be TRBD1 or TRBD2, each matching 5 bases. Trimming stripped 7 bases from V and 2 bases from J, with 18 bases between. This CDR3 has 15 amino acids. Germline CDR1 LNHDA, CDR2 SQIVND (reference sequence). Full variable domain (rest looked up from reference TRBV19 and TRBJ2-7): DGGITQSPKYLFRKEGQNVTLSCEQNLNHDAMYWYRQDPGQGLRLIYYSQIVNDFQKGDIAEGYSVSREKKESFPLTVTSAQKNPTAFYLCASTAAVGGAYEQYFGPGTRLTVT.

The rearrangement links TRBV7-6 to TRBJ2-7, with D maybe TRBD2 (6 bases). Trimming removed 1 base at V and 3 bases at J, with 10 bases between. This CDR3 contains 14 residues. Per germline, CDR1 SGHVS and CDR2 FNYEAQ. The CDR3 nucleotides are TGTGCCAGCAGCTTAGGAGCGGAGGGCTACGAGCAGTACTTC. Translating it yields CASSLGAEGYEQYF.

This chain links TRBV4-1 with TRBJ2-1, with 7 nucleotides matching TRBD1. This CDR3 comprises 15 residues. The germline gives CDR1 MGHRA, CDR2 YSYEKL. The V and J ends lost 5 bases and 6 bases, in that order; junction bases with no gene match: 10. The CDR3 here is CASSYTGTASNEQFF. In DNA, the CDR3 is TGCGCCAGCAGCTATACCGGGACAGCGTCCAATGAGCAGTTCTTC.

This clonotype was detected once. The rearrangement joins TRBV6-1 to TRBJ2-3; no clear D. The CDR3 length is 16 residues. Germline V gene lookup returns CDR1 MNHNS and CDR2 SASEGT. V was clipped by 1 base and J by 0 bases, with 11 bases between them. The CDR3 DNA follows: TGTGCCAGCAGTGAAGATATAGTGGGGAGCACAGATACGCAGTATTTT. Translated: CASSEDIVGSTDTQYF.

This clonotype was counted at least ten times. The rearrangement links TRBV12-3 or TRBV12-4 to TRBJ2-5, with TRBD2 matching 8 bases. This CDR3 comprises 12 residues. V trimming: 8 bases; J trimming: 2 bases; junction bases outside the gene matches: 1. The CDR3 DNA follows: TGTGCCAGCCGGGAGGGGCAAGAGACCCAGTACTTC. Protein: CASREGQETQYF.